A selection of T cell receptor beta chains follows, all from one sample in a study of blood T cell repertoires in COVID-19. TCRdb keeps only in-frame clones here, not all; method: immunoSEQ multiplex PCR. The sample records 85,000 to 120,000 clones, about 91% being singletons. The sample consisted of peripheral blood. The receptors shown here come from a young man with acute or convalescent COVID-19. CDR3s include the opening cysteine and the closing phenylalanine or tryptophan. Fields, in order: CDR3 protein, CDR3 DNA, D gene, V gene, CDR3 length, clone size, J gene. A D gene is named only where the DNA matches it firmly. A clone size is listed for some rows: how often the clone was seen (once, few, many), or a class if it is expanded.

CDR3 protein: CASSTGQGGNSPLHF; CDR3 DNA: TGTGCCAGCAGCACCGGACAGGGTGGAAATTCACCCCTCCACTTT; D gene: TRBD1; V gene: TRBV7-6; CDR3 length: 15; clone size: NA; J gene: TRBJ1-6
CDR3 protein: CASMLGQGTYNEQFF; CDR3 DNA: TGTGCCAGCATGCTGGGACAGGGAACTTACAATGAGCAGTTCTTC; D gene: TRBD1; V gene: TRBV6-5; CDR3 length: 15; clone size: NA; J gene: TRBJ2-1
CDR3 protein: CASSLEALAGGVNEQFF; CDR3 DNA: TGTGCCAGCAGCTTAGAGGCCCTAGCGGGGGGTGTCAATGAGCAGTTCTTC; D gene: TRBD2; V gene: TRBV7-8; CDR3 length: 17; clone size: NA; J gene: TRBJ2-1
CDR3 protein: CASSLGSAVLNTGELFF; CDR3 DNA: TGCGCCAGCAGCTTGGGATCGGCGGTCCTGAACACCGGGGAGCTGTTTTTT; D gene: NA; V gene: TRBV5-1; CDR3 length: 17; clone size: NA; J gene: TRBJ2-2
CDR3 protein: CASSRGETQYF; CDR3 DNA: TGTGCCAGCAGTCGAGGGGAGACCCAGTACTTC; D gene: NA; V gene: TRBV28; CDR3 length: 11; clone size: NA; J gene: TRBJ2-5
CDR3 protein: CASSPTSWVETQYF; CDR3 DNA: TGTGCCAGCTCACCAACTAGCTGGGTGGAGACCCAGTACTTC; D gene: NA; V gene: TRBV18; CDR3 length: 14; clone size: NA; J gene: TRBJ2-5
CDR3 protein: CASSRTVPGGSPLHF; CDR3 DNA: TGCGCCAGCAGCCGGACAGTGCCGGGGGGGTCACCCCTCCACTTT; D gene: NA; V gene: TRBV5-1; CDR3 length: 15; clone size: NA; J gene: TRBJ1-6
CDR3 protein: CASSQLPYLGEQFF; CDR3 DNA: TGTGCCAGCAGCCAATTACCCTACCTCGGTGAGCAGTTCTTC; D gene: NA; V gene: TRBV14; CDR3 length: 14; clone size: NA; J gene: TRBJ2-1
CDR3 protein: CASSVGQGRVYGYTF; CDR3 DNA: TGTGCCAGTAGTGTCGGACAGGGGAGGGTCTATGGCTACACCTTC; D gene: TRBD1; V gene: TRBV19; CDR3 length: 15; clone size: once; J gene: TRBJ1-2
CDR3 protein: CASSLVGGATHQPQHF; CDR3 DNA: TGTGCCAGCAGCTTAGTTGGTGGGGCTACTCATCAGCCCCAGCATTTT; D gene: NA; V gene: TRBV7-8; CDR3 length: 16; clone size: NA; J gene: TRBJ1-5
CDR3 protein: CASSQAGTSVLNEQFF; CDR3 DNA: TGCGCCAGCAGCCAAGCCGGGACTAGTGTTCTCAATGAGCAGTTCTTC; D gene: TRBD2; V gene: TRBV4-1; CDR3 length: 16; clone size: NA; J gene: TRBJ2-1
CDR3 protein: CASSLAEGGAEAFF; CDR3 DNA: TGCGCCAGCAGCTTGGCCGAGGGTGGGGCTGAAGCTTTCTTT; D gene: NA; V gene: TRBV5-1; CDR3 length: 14; clone size: NA; J gene: TRBJ1-1
CDR3 protein: CAITPGTGGTEAFF; CDR3 DNA: TGTGCCATTACGCCCGGGACAGGGGGCACTGAAGCTTTCTTT; D gene: TRBD1; V gene: TRBV6-5; CDR3 length: 14; clone size: NA; J gene: TRBJ1-1